The 17 T cell receptor beta chains presented below share a single source sample, sequenced in a study of OX40 agonist ivuxolimab in advanced cancers. The table came from immunoSEQ multiplex PCR; TCRdb's copy has only in-frame clones and leaves some out. Of fewer than 100,000 clones in the sample, over 90% were seen once. The sample in question was CD4+ or CD8+ T cells sorted from blood, obtained in a trial of the OX40 agonist ivuxolimab. These receptors all stem from an adult with an advanced solid tumor such as melanoma, head and neck, liver or kidney cancer.

This sequence joins TRBV10-3 and TRBJ2-2; D call uncertain. This CDR3 comprises 13 residues. Germline V gene lookup returns CDR1 ENHRY and CDR2 SYGVKD. Trimming stripped 6 bases from V and 2 bases from J, with 7 bases between. The CDR3 spells CAISETNTGELFF. CDR3 nucleotides: TGTGCCATCAGCGAGACCAACACCGGGGAGCTGTTTTTT.

The chain has TRBV27 and TRBJ1-4; D possibly corresponds to TRBD1 (5 bases). CDR3 length: 14 residues. V was trimmed by 2 bases and J by 6 bases, leaving 10 bases between them. Germline V gives CDR1 MNHEY, CDR2 SMNVEV (reference sequence). The CDR3 DNA follows: TGTGCCAGCAGTTTAGCAGGGAGGGATGAAAAACTGTTTTTT. Encoded protein: CASSLAGRDEKLFF.

The chain couples TRBV13 to TRBJ2-7, with D possibly being TRBD2 (6 bases). Trimming took 5 bases from V and 4 from J, leaving 12 bases between them. This CDR3 is 13 amino acids long. CDR1 and CDR2 from the germline V gene are PRHDT and FYEKMQ (reference sequence). This chain's CDR3 is CASSRGGGYEQYF. CDR3 sequence (DNA): TGTGCCAGCAGCCGGGGAGGAGGATACGAGCAGTACTTC.

The gene calls are TRBV10-1 and TRBJ2-7; D ambiguous. The germline CDR1 and CDR2 sequences are WNHNN and SYGVQD (reference sequence). Trimming cost V 6 bases and J 0 bases, with 12 bases left between them. CDR3 size: 14 residues. The CDR3 DNA reads TGCGCCAGCAGCTCGGGCCCGAGCTCCTACGAGCAGTACTTC. Amino acids: CASSSGPSSYEQYF.

This clone appeared once. The chain joins TRBV5-6 to TRBJ2-7, with 9 bases aligning to TRBD1. The CDR3 length is 13 residues. Germline values: CDR1 SGHDT, CDR2 YYEEEE. The trim removed 4 bases at V and 6 bases at J, leaving 5 bases unmatched. Here the CDR3 DNA reads TGTGCCAGCAGCCCCCTGGGACAGGGCGAGCAGTACTTC. Translation gives CASSPLGQGEQYF.

The genes are TRBV27 and TRBJ2-3, with D tentatively TRBD1 (6 bases). Germline V gene data show CDR1 as MNHEY and CDR2 as SMNVEV (reference sequence). The CDR3 is 15 amino acids. V dropped 3 bases and J dropped 2 bases, with 12 bases sitting between them. The CDR3 loop is CASSFVRGSTDTQYF. The CDR3 bases are TGTGCCAGCAGTTTCGTCAGGGGTTCCACAGATACGCAGTATTTT.

This clone is a singleton in its sample. CDR3 in amino acids: CSGDLGVNEQFF. CDR3 nucleotide sequence: TGCAGCGGGGACCTTGGTGTCAATGAGCAGTTCTTC. V usage is TRBV29-1 and J usage is TRBJ2-1; D tentatively fits TRBD1 or TRBD2 (5 bases each). The V end lost 7 bases, the J end lost 6 bases, and 13 bases lay between the germline ends. Per germline, CDR1 SQVTM and CDR2 ANQGSEA. The CDR3 spans 12 residues.

The chain carries TRBV15 and TRBJ1-2; TRBD1 aligns across 8 bases. CDR1 LNHNV and CDR2 YYDKDF come from the germline V gene (reference sequence). V dropped 3 bases and J dropped 4; count of bases not matched to a gene: 4. The CDR3 consists of 14 residues. CDR3 DNA sequence: TGTGCCACCAGCAGGTCCGGGACAGGCTATGGCTACACCTTC. Residues: CATSRSGTGYGYTF.

V and J are TRBV7-8 and TRBJ1-1; D ambiguous. The germline gives CDR1 SGHVS, CDR2 FQNEAQ. This CDR3 is 11 amino acids long. Trimming cost V 6 bases and J 6 bases, with 8 bases left between them. The CDR3 nucleotides are TGTGCCAGCAGGTTGAGGGCTGAAGCTTTCTTT. Translation gives CASRLRAEAFF.

This clone was detected once. This rearrangement joins TRBV28 to TRBJ1-1; the match to TRBD1 covers 7 bases. The V segment lost 4 bases and the J segment 0 bases; nucleotides outside the gene matches: 5. In germline, CDR1 is MDHEN, CDR2 SYDVKM. CDR3 size: 15 residues. The CDR3 nucleotides are TGTGCCAGCAGTTCCGCCGGGACAGTGAACACTGAAGCTTTCTTT. It yields the protein CASSSAGTVNTEAFF.

This clone was observed a single time. Other DNA sequences from this sample encode an identical CDR3 as well. The chain recombines TRBV4-2 with TRBJ2-7, with 11 nucleotides matching TRBD2. The CDR3 spans 16 residues. Germline V lookup: CDR1 LGHNA, CDR2 YNFKEQ. V lost 3 bases, J lost 3 bases, and 7 bases stayed unmatched. The CDR3 reads CASSQEDSGRVYEQYF. CDR3 in DNA: TGTGCCAGCAGCCAGGAAGATAGCGGGAGGGTCTACGAGCAGTACTTC.

The chain couples TRBV7-9 to TRBJ2-1, with 12 bases that match TRBD2. The CDR3 length is 16 residues. J gave up 3 bases and V 4 bases, and 4 bases lay outside the gene matches. Germline lookup yields CDR1 SEHNR and CDR2 FQNEAQ (reference sequence). CDR3 bases: TGTGCCAGCAGCTCCTCTAGCGGGAGGGACTACAATGAGCAGTTCTTC. It yields the protein CASSSSSGRDYNEQFF.

The chain carries TRBV25-1 and TRBJ2-7; 8 nucleotides match TRBD2. V lost 4 bases to trimming and J lost 5 bases; unmatched junction nucleotides: 7. The CDR3 consists of 14 residues. Germline V gives CDR1 MGHDK, CDR2 SYGVNS. CDR3 nucleotides: TGTGCCAGCAGTGGGCAGCGGGAGTTTGACGAGCAGTACTTC. Its protein is CASSGQREFDEQYF.

A single count supports this clone. As DNA, the CDR3 is TGCAGCGTTGATCACCACGCTAGCACAGATACGCAGTATTTT. It translates to CSVDHHASTDTQYF. The V call is TRBV29-1, the J call TRBJ2-3, with unresolved D. Per the germline V gene, CDR1 is SQVTM and CDR2 is ANQGSEA. The length of the CDR3 is 14 residues. V lost 3 bases and J 0 bases, leaving 10 bases between the germline ends.

The chain carries TRBV4-1 and TRBJ2-3; 7 bases align to TRBD2. The germline V gene encodes CDR1 MGHRA and CDR2 YSYEKL. J was trimmed by 4 bases and V by 3 bases; bases with no gene match: 1. CDR3 length equals 13 residues. This chain's CDR3 is CASSHTSADTQYF. DNA for the CDR3: TGCGCCAGCAGCCACACTAGCGCAGATACGCAGTATTTT.

The chain combines TRBV13 with TRBJ1-1; D is unclear. With 3 bases removed from V and 1 base from J, the gap between germline ends came to 15 bases. CDR1 PRHDT and CDR2 FYEKMQ come from the germline V gene (reference sequence). The CDR3 is 16 residues long. The DNA for the CDR3 is TGTGCCAGCAGCTTTGGGTCGGGTAGGTCGAACACTGAAGCTTTCTTT. Its translation is CASSFGSGRSNTEAFF. The variable domain in full, with the rest retrieved from reference TRBV13 and TRBJ1-1, is AAGVIQSPRHLIKEKRETATLKCYPIPRHDTVYWYQQGPGQDPQFLISFYEKMQSDKGSIPDRFSAQQFSDYHSELNMSSLELGDSALYFCASSFGSGRSNTEAFFGQGTRLTVV.

This clone has just one count. This chain joins TRBV5-4 and TRBJ1-1; D is possibly TRBD1 (5 bases). V lost 9 bases, J lost 5 bases, and 14 bases lay in between. Germline values: CDR1 SGHNT, CDR2 YYREEE (reference sequence). The CDR3 consists of 12 residues. The CDR3, as DNA: TGTGCCACCAAAAAGGGGAATACTGAAGCTTTCTTT. This codes for CATKKGNTEAFF.